This T cell receptor (beta chain) was obtained from a study of liver allograft versus peripheral blood T cells. Across the study: Recipients' peripheral blood served as the comparator for T cell receptor repertoires in transplanted livers.

Ten or more counts support this clonotype. The antigen is unknown. TCRdb recomputed calls from the reads with MiXCR, one row per CDR3 protein. The sample carries roughly 10,000 distinct CDR3 sequences, around 20% recorded once. General study results and limits: Repertoires found inside liver allografts reportedly differed from T cell receptor repertoires in peripheral blood.

The V end lost 5 bases, the J end lost 3 bases, and 11 bases lay between the germline ends. The CDR3 is made up of 14 amino acids. From germline, CDR1 is SGHTA and CDR2 FQGNSA. The TCR originated in a human patient who had a liver transplant. The graft donor may have contributed some T cells. This chain connects TRBV7-2 to TRBJ1-5, with D tentatively TRBD1 (6 bases). CDR3 loop: CASSRGQNNQPQHF. The CDR3 DNA follows: TGTGCCAGCAGCCGGGGACAAAACAATCAGCCCCAGCATTTT.